The clone carrying this T cell receptor (beta chain) was found a few times. The repertoire was sequenced with immunoSEQ multiplex PCR; TCRdb's copy has only in-frame clones and lacks some. The sample includes 250,000 to 350,000 clones, about four fifths of them seen just once. The Seattle patients, enrolled during active infection, were followed longitudinally. The data derive from a study of blood T cell repertoires in COVID-19. Overall study: PBMCs, B-cell-depleted T cells, or T cells provided the cDNA or gDNA that made up the material.

This CDR3 is built from 14 residues. V was cut by 1 base and J by 4 bases, with 5 bases left in between. The germline V gene has CDR1 SEHNR and CDR2 FQNEAQ (reference sequence). The sample taken for sequencing was peripheral blood. The rearrangement links TRBV7-9 to TRBJ1-6; D unresolved. This TCR was sampled from a human donor with COVID-19, enrolled during active disease. The donor label of this sample is uncertain. CDR3 sequence reads: CASSLDGYNSPLHF. The DNA of the CDR3 is TGTGCCAGCAGCTTAGACGGGTATAATTCACCCCTCCACTTT.